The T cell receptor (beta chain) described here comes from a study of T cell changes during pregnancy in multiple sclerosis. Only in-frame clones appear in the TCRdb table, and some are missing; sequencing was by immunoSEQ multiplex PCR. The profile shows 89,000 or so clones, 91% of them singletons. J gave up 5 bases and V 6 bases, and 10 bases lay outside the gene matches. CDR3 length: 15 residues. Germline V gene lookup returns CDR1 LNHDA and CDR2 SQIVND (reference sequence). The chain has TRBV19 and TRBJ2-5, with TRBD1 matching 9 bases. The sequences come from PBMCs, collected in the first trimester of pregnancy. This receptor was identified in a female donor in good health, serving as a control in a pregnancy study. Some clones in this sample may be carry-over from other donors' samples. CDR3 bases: TGTGCCAGTAGCCTCAGGACAGGGGCCCCCGAGACCCAGTACTTC. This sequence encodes CASSLRTGAPETQYF.